This entry is about one TCR beta chain. The source of the sample is a study of blood T cell repertoires in COVID-19. The CDR3 covers 16 residues. V was pared by 6 bases and J by 1 base, with 9 bases of the junction left unmatched. Germline V gene data show CDR1 as SGHRS and CDR2 as YFSETQ. The method was immunoSEQ multiplex PCR; TCRdb's version includes in-frame clones alone and lacks a portion of them. The sample consists of 450,000 to 500,000 clones, approximately 85% of them appearing once. The sample taken for sequencing was peripheral blood. The source is a human donor in a cohort sampled during active COVID-19. The chain employs TRBV5-1 and TRBJ2-5; 10 bases fit TRBD2. The CDR3 nucleotides read TGCGCCAGCACCCTGGGGCTAGCGGGAGCCCAAGAGACCCAGTACTTC. It specifies CASTLGLAGAQETQYF. The full variable domain, in which reference TRBV5-1 and TRBJ2-5 provide the parts outside the CDR3, is KAGVTQTPRYLIKTRGQQVTLSCSPISGHRSVSWYQQTPGQGLQFLFEYFSETQRNKGNFPGRFSGRQFSNSRSEMNVSTLELGDSALYLCASTLGLAGAQETQYFGPGTRLLVL.